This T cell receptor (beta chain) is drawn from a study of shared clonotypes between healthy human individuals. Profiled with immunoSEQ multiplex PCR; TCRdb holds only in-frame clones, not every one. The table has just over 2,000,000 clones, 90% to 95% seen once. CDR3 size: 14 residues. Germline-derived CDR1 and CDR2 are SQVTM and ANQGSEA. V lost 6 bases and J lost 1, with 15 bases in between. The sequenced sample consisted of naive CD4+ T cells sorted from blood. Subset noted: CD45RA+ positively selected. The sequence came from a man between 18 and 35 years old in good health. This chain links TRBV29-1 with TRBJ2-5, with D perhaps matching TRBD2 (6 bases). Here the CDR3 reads CSVATRLTQETQYF. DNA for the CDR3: TGCAGCGTAGCGACTAGACTAACCCAAGAGACCCAGTACTTC.